Listed below are T cell receptor beta chains from one sample, sequenced in a study of T cell repertoires in cytomegalovirus infection. In TCRdb, the reads were re-called with MiXCR into one record per CDR3 protein. The table lists some 400,000 distinct CDR3 sequences, less than 20% of them singletons. The sample was PBMCs. These receptors were collected from a human donor in good health (CMV status not recorded). Some clones in this sample may be carry-over from other donors' samples. Both conserved end residues are part of each CDR3. The D gene is left open where the match is weak. For some rows the clone size is stated as once, few or many, or as a class when expanded; others skip it.

few,TRBJ2-6,TRBV19,NA,CASSWSGANVLTF,TGTGCCAGTAGTTGGTCTGGGGCCAACGTCCTGACTTTC
once,TRBJ2-1,TRBV5-4,NA,CASSFLDRNNEQFF,TGTGCCAGCAGCTTTCTCGACAGAAACAATGAGCAGTTCTTC
many,TRBJ2-1,TRBV7-8,NA,CASSDRMQGIVYNEQFF,TGTGCCAGCAGCGATAGGATGCAGGGGATTGTCTACAATGAGCAGTTCTTC
many,TRBJ2-7,TRBV5-1,NA,CASSLEPQRYTYEQYF,TGCGCCAGCAGCTTGGAACCACAGCGGTACACCTACGAGCAGTACTTC
many,TRBJ2-2,TRBV7-2,NA,CASSFMETGELFF,TGTGCCAGCAGCTTTATGGAGACCGGGGAGCTGTTTTTT
NA,TRBJ2-1,TRBV2,NA,CASSEQDAYNEQFF,TGTGCCAGCAGTGAGCAGGACGCCTACAATGAGCAGTTCTTC
NA,TRBJ1-5,TRBV12-3/TRBV12-4,TRBD1,CASSLARDRVSNQPQHF,TGTGCCAGCAGTTTAGCCCGGGACAGGGTAAGCAATCAGCCCCAGCATTTT
few,TRBJ2-1,TRBV6-2/TRBV6-3,NA,CASSIINRDNEQFF,TGTGCCAGCAGTATTATTAACCGGGACAATGAGCAGTTCTTC
many,TRBJ2-7,TRBV7-2,NA,CASSSTFHYEQYF,TGTGCCAGCAGCTCAACTTTTCACTACGAGCAGTACTTC
many,TRBJ1-2,TRBV2,NA,CASSDDYYGYTF,TGTGCCAGCAGCGATGACTACTATGGCTACACCTTC
many,TRBJ2-2,TRBV19,NA,CASSIMLAWANTGELFF,TGTGCCAGTAGTATAATGTTAGCCTGGGCTAACACCGGGGAGCTGTTTTTT
NA,TRBJ2-3,TRBV20-1,NA,CSAPVTSTDTQYF,TGCAGTGCCCCGGTGACTAGCACAGATACGCAGTATTTT
few,TRBJ2-3,TRBV28,NA,CASSSTLLGSTDTQYF,TGTGCCAGCAGTTCCACACTCCTCGGGAGCACAGATACGCAGTATTTT
few,TRBJ2-1,TRBV2,NA,CASSGGSRGNNEQFF,TGTGCCAGCAGTGGAGGCTCACGGGGAAACAATGAGCAGTTCTTC
many,TRBJ1-5,TRBV7-2,TRBD1,CASSLVRGVGQPQHF,TGTGCCAGCAGCTTAGTCAGGGGGGTCGGTCAGCCCCAGCATTTT
NA,TRBJ2-5,TRBV7-9,NA,CASSLVVSRETQYF,TGTGCCAGCAGCTTAGTCGTCAGCCGAGAGACCCAGTACTTC
NA,TRBJ2-3,TRBV12-3/TRBV12-4,TRBD2,CASSWTSGRDTQYF,TGTGCCAGCAGTTGGACTAGCGGGAGGGATACGCAGTATTTT
few,TRBJ2-3,TRBV5-1,NA,CASSLIPTDTQYF,TGCGCCAGCAGCTTGATTCCCACAGATACGCAGTATTTT
NA,TRBJ2-6,TRBV7-6,NA,CASSLADSGANVLTF,TGTGCCAGCAGCTTAGCGGACTCTGGGGCCAACGTCCTGACTTTC
many,TRBJ2-7,TRBV7-6,NA,CASSLEVELDDDPYEQYF,TGTGCCAGCAGCTTAGAGGTCGAGTTGGACGACGATCCCTACGAGCAGTACTTC
few,TRBJ1-2,TRBV4-1,TRBD1,CASSPWGQGSGYTF,TGCGCCAGCAGCCCTTGGGGACAGGGTAGCGGCTACACCTTC
NA,TRBJ1-1,TRBV6-6,NA,CASRQDNEAFF,TGTGCCAGCAGACAGGACAATGAAGCTTTCTTT
few,TRBJ2-3,TRBV7-9,TRBD2,CASSSGTSGSADTQYF,TGTGCCAGCAGCTCTGGGACTAGCGGGAGTGCAGATACGCAGTATTTT
many,TRBJ2-3,TRBV7-9,NA,CASSLRTASTDTQYF,TGTGCCAGCAGCTTAAGGACGGCGAGCACAGATACGCAGTATTTT
many,TRBJ2-1,TRBV7-2,NA,CASSSLEFARTEQFF,TGTGCCAGCAGCTCCTTAGAGTTCGCTAGGACGGAGCAGTTCTTC
NA,TRBJ1-4,TRBV2,TRBD1,CASSPEGTGVEKLFF,TGTGCCAGCAGCCCTGAGGGGACAGGGGTAGAAAAACTGTTTTTT
NA,TRBJ2-4,TRBV19,TRBD2,CASSIERGPLYF,TGTGCCAGTAGTATCGAGCGGGGGCCCTTGTACTTC
NA,TRBJ1-6,TRBV12-3/TRBV12-4,NA,CASSLNPGSTQNTLHF,TGTGCCAGCAGCCTAAATCCGGGATCAACCCAAAATACCCTCCACTTT
few,TRBJ2-4,TRBV11-2,NA,CASSLDPGSLEYF,TGTGCCAGCAGCTTAGATCCGGGTAGTTTAGAGTACTTC
few,TRBJ2-7,TRBV18,NA,CASSPLRADGNEQYF,TGTGCCAGCTCACCCCTAAGGGCAGATGGAAACGAGCAGTACTTC
NA,TRBJ1-1,TRBV20-1,NA,CSAPSLNTEAFF,TGCAGTGCCCCCTCCTTGAACACTGAAGCTTTCTTT
many,TRBJ2-3,TRBV12-3/TRBV12-4,NA,CASSFTALSTDTQYF,TGTGCCAGCAGTTTTACAGCCCTTAGCACAGATACGCAGTATTTT